This T cell receptor beta chain emerged from a study of T-cell reconstitution after alpha-beta-depleted transplantation in children. CDR3 length: 17 amino acids. Trimming at V came to 6 bases and at J to 4 bases, leaving 12 bases not matched to a gene. CDR1 is SGHAT and CDR2 is FQNNGV in the germline V gene. This clonotype turned up a few times. This sample's TCRbeta library carried unique molecular identifier barcodes. TCRdb redid the calling of the PCR reads with MiXCR, one entry per CDR3 protein. The data show around 450,000 distinct CDR3 sequences, roughly a tenth seen once. The TCR was taken from a child aged 2 to 10 with inherited bone marrow failure, due to receive a stem cell transplant. The source was PBMCs, collected before TCRalphabeta/CD19-depleted stem cell transplant. This sequence joins TRBV11-2 and TRBJ2-1; the match to TRBD2 covers 10 bases. In DNA, the CDR3 is TGTGCCAGCAGGGGACTAGCGCCTGGAGGTCCTTACAATGAGCAGTTCTTC. Its protein is CASRGLAPGGPYNEQFF.